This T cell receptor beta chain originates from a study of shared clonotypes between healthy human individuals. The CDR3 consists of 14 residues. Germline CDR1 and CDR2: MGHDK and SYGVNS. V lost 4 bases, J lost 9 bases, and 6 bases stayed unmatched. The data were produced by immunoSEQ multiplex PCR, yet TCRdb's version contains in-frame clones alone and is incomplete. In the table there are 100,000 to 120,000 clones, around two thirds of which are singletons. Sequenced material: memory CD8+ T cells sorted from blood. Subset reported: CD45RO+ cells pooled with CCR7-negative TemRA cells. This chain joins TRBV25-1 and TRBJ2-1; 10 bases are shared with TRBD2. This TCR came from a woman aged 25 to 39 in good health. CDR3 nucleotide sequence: TGTGCCAGCAGTGCTATTGGGACTAGCGCTGAGCAGTTCTTC. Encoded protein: CASSAIGTSAEQFF.